This T cell receptor beta chain is drawn from a study of T cell repertoires in cytomegalovirus infection. TCRdb passed the reads through MiXCR, listing each CDR3 protein once. The profile covers 65,000 to 90,000 distinct CDR3 sequences, with 3.7% appearing a single time and around 4.9% taken by the ten largest. Looked up from germline, CDR1 is SEHNR and CDR2 is FQNEAQ (reference sequence). CDR3 length: 13 amino acids. After removal of 5 bases from V and 6 bases from J, the junction contained 4 bases not matched to a gene. The study, taken as a whole, reports: CMV-specific TCR beta clonotypes restricted by HLA-C were the ones dominating the ex vivo response.

This clonotype was picked up many times. Its matching antigen is unknown. The chain has TRBV7-9 and TRBJ1-1; 9 bases are shared with TRBD1. What was sequenced was PBMCs. The TCR was taken from a human donor in good health (CMV status not recorded). Some clones in this sample may be carry-over from other donors' samples. The CDR3 loop reads CASSPTGGAEAFF. The CDR3, as DNA: TGTGCCAGCAGCCCGACAGGGGGGGCTGAAGCTTTCTTT.